The 4 T cell receptor beta chains listed next were all sequenced from one sample in a study of blood T cell repertoires in COVID-19. Some clones are missing from TCRdb's copy, which holds only in-frame ones; the method was immunoSEQ multiplex PCR. Of about 140,000 clones in the sample, under 85% were seen once. Sequencing was carried out using peripheral blood. The receptors here all came from a man aged 45-65 years with active or convalescent COVID-19.

This clone was seen a few times. This chain uses TRBV5-1 with TRBJ1-3; 7 nucleotides align to TRBD1. This CDR3 region has 14 residues. Trimming took 7 bases from V and 6 from J; bases not matched to a gene: 10. Germline values: CDR1 SGHRS, CDR2 YFSETQ. CDR3 nucleotide sequence: TGCGCCAGCCGCCCTACAGGGGTTGTAAACACCATATATTTT. It codes for CASRPTGVVNTIYF.

The rearrangement uses TRBV11-1 and TRBJ2-3; D is unresolved. Germline CDR1 reads SGHAT; CDR2 reads FQDESV (reference sequence). V was pared by 5 bases and J by 11 bases, with 20 bases between. The CDR3 sequence is 14 residues long. The CDR3 sequence is CASSLDHTDFEQYF. The CDR3 region has the DNA TGTGCCAGCAGCCTAGACCACACAGATTTCGAGCAGTATTTT.

The CDR3 reads CASSPSTGQGYEQYF. CDR3 in DNA: TGTGCCAGCAGCCCCTCGACGGGACAGGGTTACGAGCAGTACTTC. V usage is TRBV11-3 and J usage is TRBJ2-7; 9 bases are shared with TRBD1. The V segment lost 5 bases and the J segment 4 bases; nucleotides outside the gene matches: 9. There are 15 residues in the CDR3. Germline lookup yields CDR1 SGHNT and CDR2 YENEEA.

The V and J genes are TRBV30 and TRBJ1-2; 10 nucleotides align to TRBD1. V lost 3 bases and J lost 6; bases outside the gene matches: 4. Germline values: CDR1 GTSNPN, CDR2 SVGIG (reference sequence). This CDR3 contains 13 residues. Written as DNA, the CDR3 is TGTGCCTGGAGGGACAGGGGGAGTGATGGCTACACCTTC. Residues: CAWRDRGSDGYTF.